The 12 T cell receptor beta chains below come from one sample, sequenced in a study of metastatic and nonmetastatic thyroid tumors. No patient received treatment before thyroid surgery. From the PCR reads, TCRdb re-called clones with MiXCR. The profile shows 20,000 to 25,000 clones, around 19% of them singletons. Sequencing input: blood. These receptors were collected from a female donor with papillary thyroid cancer or a benign thyroid nodule (not recorded which). Some clones in this sample may be carry-over from other donors' samples.

The V call is TRBV2, the J call TRBJ1-6, with unresolved D. Between the trimmed V and J ends, which lost 6 bases and 0 bases, there was a span of 9 bases. The CDR3 is 15 residues long. Germline V lookup: CDR1 SNHLY, CDR2 FYNNEI. CDR3 DNA: TGTGCCAGCAGCCCTCGCATCTCCTATAATTCACCCCTCCACTTT. It is translated as CASSPRISYNSPLHF.

The table lists this clone with many counts. The rearrangement uses TRBV4-1 and TRBJ2-7, with D hard to call. The CDR3 has 15 amino acids. The V end lost 1 base, the J end lost 4 bases, and 14 bases lay between the germline ends. CDR1 and CDR2 (germline): MGHRA, YSYEKL. CDR3: CASSQAVFSQYEQYF. In DNA, the CDR3 is TGCGCCAGCAGCCAAGCCGTTTTCTCCCAATACGAGCAGTACTTC.

To note about this clone: A read error may account for a junction end that differs from germline. Other nucleotide sequences in the sample specify the same CDR3. V gene TRBV4-2 combines with J gene TRBJ2-5; 10 positions agree with TRBD2. CDR1 is LGHNA, CDR2 YNFKEQ, per germline. CDR3 size: 17 residues. Here the CDR3 reads CASSVALAGERQETQYF. For the CDR3, the DNA is TGTGCCAGCAGCGTCGCCCTAGCGGGAGAACGTCAAGAGACACAGTACTTC.

This clone was seen ten or more times. This rearrangement joins TRBV20-1 to TRBJ2-5; D gene uncertain. CDR1 DFQATT and CDR2 SNEGSKA come from the germline V gene (reference sequence). The CDR3 totals 12 residues. V shed 5 bases and J shed 7 bases, with 14 bases lying between them. CDR3 nucleotide sequence: TGCAGTGCTTCTTCTATTGGCGGGACCCAGTACTTC. Amino acid sequence: CSASSIGGTQYF.

The chain couples TRBV7-8 to TRBJ2-1, with 8 positions matching TRBD2. The junction had 2 bases not matched to a gene; V was cut back by 4 bases and J by 0 bases. This CDR3 contains 15 residues. Per the germline V gene, CDR1 is SGHVS and CDR2 is FQNEAQ. The CDR3 is CASSSGTSSYNEQFF. The CDR3 DNA reads as TGTGCCAGCAGCTCGGGGACTAGCTCCTACAATGAGCAGTTCTTC.

In this sample, this clone turned up many times. The chain joins TRBV7-2 to TRBJ1-1; D remains unclear. V lost 5 bases, J lost 5 bases, and 15 bases lay in between. The CDR3 is made up of 14 amino acids. Germline values: CDR1 SGHTA, CDR2 FQGNSA. Here the CDR3 reads CASSPRAGRTEAFF. The CDR3 bases are TGTGCCAGCAGCCCTAGAGCTGGGAGAACTGAAGCTTTCTTT. The variable domain in full, completed from reference TRBV7-2 and TRBJ1-1, reads GAGVSQSPSNKVTEKGKDVELRCDPISGHTALYWYRQSLGQGLEFLIYFQGNSAPDKSGLPSDRFSAERTGGSVSTLTIQRTQQEDSAVYLCASSPRAGRTEAFFGQGTRLTVV.

This chain connects TRBV11-3 to TRBJ2-3; D tentatively reads TRBD1 or TRBD2 (7 bases each). The germline V gene has CDR1 SGHNT and CDR2 YENEEA. The CDR3 has 15 amino acids. Trimming took off 3 bases at V and 1 base at J, with 11 bases between the two ends. The CDR3 DNA reads as TGTGCCAGCAGCTTCCCAGGGGGGGGCACAGATACGCAGTATTTT. Residues: CASSFPGGGTDTQYF.

This clone was picked up many times. The chain couples TRBV7-9 to TRBJ2-1; either TRBD1 or TRBD2 may fit D (7 bases each). The CDR3 is 15 amino acids. The germline CDR1 and CDR2 sequences are SEHNR and FQNEAQ (reference sequence). The ends were cut back, 1 base at V and 8 bases at J, with 15 bases in the middle. CDR3 in DNA: TGTGCCAGCAGCTTAGTCCAGGGGGGGCCCGATGAGCAGTTCTTC. It translates to CASSLVQGGPDEQFF.

This clone turned up a few times. The chain combines TRBV6-7 with TRBJ2-7, with TRBD1 matching 7 bases. TRBV6-7 is an ORF, with its function uncertain. V lost 0 bases to trimming and J lost 9 bases; unmatched junction nucleotides: 17. This CDR3 spans 17 amino acids. CDR3 coding DNA: TGTGCCAGCAGTTACTCGGGACCGGTACAGGGGTTATTCTGGCAGTACTTC. This sequence encodes CASSYSGPVQGLFWQYF.

This clone showed up just a few times. A much larger clone is a single base away; this may be a read error. This specimen includes other DNA sequences encoding the same CDR3. The chain employs TRBV4-1 and TRBJ2-5; no firm D call. The CDR3 extends over 13 amino acids. The germline CDR1 and CDR2 sequences are MGHRA and YSYEKL. The CDR3 nucleotides read TGCGCCAGCAGCCACTTAATCAAAGAGACACAGTACTTC. Translated: CASSHLIKETQYF.

This clone was counted between two and nine times. Being one base from a much bigger clone, this may be a read error. The chain employs TRBV2 and TRBJ2-5; D is perhaps TRBD1 (6 bases). The CDR3 sequence is 16 residues long. In germline, CDR1 is SNHLY, CDR2 FYNNEI. In DNA form, the CDR3 reads TGTGCCAGCAGTGAAAGAGACAGGCACTTCCAAGAGGCCCAGTACTTC. It yields the protein CASSERDRHFQEAQYF. Full variable domain (remainder filled in from reference TRBV2 and TRBJ2-5): EPEVTQTPSHQVTQMGQEVILRCVPISNHLYFYWYRQILGQKVEFLVSFYNNEISEKSEIFDDQFSVERPDGSNFTLKIRSTKLEDSAMYFCASSERDRHFQEAQYFGPGTRLLVL.

By frequency in the sample, this clone is medium-sized. The V call is TRBV12-3 or TRBV12-4, the J call TRBJ2-7; perhaps TRBD1 as D (6 bases). The V end was cut by 6 bases, the J end by 8 bases, with 23 bases between. This CDR3 region has 15 residues. The CDR3 region has the DNA TGTGCCAGCAGCCGAAGCCGAGCGGACAGTATACAGCAGTACTTC. The encoded protein is CASSRSRADSIQQYF.